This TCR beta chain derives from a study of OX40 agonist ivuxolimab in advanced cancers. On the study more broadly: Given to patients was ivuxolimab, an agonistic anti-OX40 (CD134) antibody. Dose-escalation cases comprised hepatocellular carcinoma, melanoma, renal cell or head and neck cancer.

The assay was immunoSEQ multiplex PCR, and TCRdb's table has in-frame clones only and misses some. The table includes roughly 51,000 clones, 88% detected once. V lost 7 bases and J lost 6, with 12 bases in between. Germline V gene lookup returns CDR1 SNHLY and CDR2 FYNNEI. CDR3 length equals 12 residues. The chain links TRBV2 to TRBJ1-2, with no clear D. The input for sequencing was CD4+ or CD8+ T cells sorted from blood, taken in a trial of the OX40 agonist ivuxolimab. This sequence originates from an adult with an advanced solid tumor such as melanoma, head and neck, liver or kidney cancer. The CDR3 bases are TGTGCCAGCACCGAAACGCTTCATGGCTACACCTTC. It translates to CASTETLHGYTF.